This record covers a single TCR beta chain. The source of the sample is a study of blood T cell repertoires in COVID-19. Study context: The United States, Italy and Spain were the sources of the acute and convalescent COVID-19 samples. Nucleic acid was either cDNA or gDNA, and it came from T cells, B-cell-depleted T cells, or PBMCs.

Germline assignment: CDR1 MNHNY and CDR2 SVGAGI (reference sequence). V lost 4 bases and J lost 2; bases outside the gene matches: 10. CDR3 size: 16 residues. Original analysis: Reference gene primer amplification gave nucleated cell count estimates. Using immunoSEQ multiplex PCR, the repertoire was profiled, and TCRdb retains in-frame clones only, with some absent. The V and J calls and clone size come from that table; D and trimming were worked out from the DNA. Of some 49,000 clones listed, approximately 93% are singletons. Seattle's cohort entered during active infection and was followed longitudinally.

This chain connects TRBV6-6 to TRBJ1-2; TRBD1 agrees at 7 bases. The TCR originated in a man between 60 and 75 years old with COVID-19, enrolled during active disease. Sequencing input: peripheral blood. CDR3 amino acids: CASSFKSGTANYGYTF. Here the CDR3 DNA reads TGTGCCAGCAGTTTTAAATCCGGGACAGCAAACTATGGCTACACCTTC.